Presented here are 27 T cell receptor beta chains from one specimen sequenced in a study of T cell clonality in common variable immunodeficiency. The repertoire was sequenced with immunoSEQ multiplex PCR; TCRdb's copy has only in-frame clones and lacks some. The sample presents some 33,000 clones, none singletons. The sequenced sample was peripheral blood mononuclear cells. The receptors derive from a person between 18 and 75 years old in good health.

This clone has at least ten counts. The CDR3 end is not reached by the read, which stops 3 residues before it; the germline J gene fills it in. The rearrangement joins TRBV7-2 to TRBJ2-3; maybe TRBD2 (6 bases). The CDR3 contains 14 residues. Germline V gene sequence: CDR1 SGHTA, CDR2 FQGNSA. Partial CDR3 DNA: TGTGCCAGCAGCCCCCGGGGGTTGGGTGAGACG. This gives the protein CASSPRGLGET. The CDR3 as a whole reads CASSPRGLGETQYF.

Here the CDR3 reads CASGRDSGLPSSYDYTF. The DNA read from the CDR3 is TGTGCCAGCGGTCGGGACTCGGGACTCCCAAGCTCCTACGAC. V usage is TRBV6-2 or TRBV6-3 and J usage is TRBJ1-2, with TRBD1 as a possible D gene (5 bases). The read halts 3 residues ahead of the CDR3 end, with the missing end drawn from the germline J gene. Per the germline V gene, CDR1 is MNHEY and CDR2 is SVGEGT. The CDR3 runs to 17 residues.

This clone was observed many times. From the germline J gene comes the end of the CDR3, since the read stops 3 residues before it. V and J are TRBV20-1 and TRBJ1-6, with TRBD1 matching 8 bases. Germline V CDR1 and CDR2: DFQATT, SNEGSKA (reference sequence). The ends lost 5 bases at V and 5 bases at J; junction bases unmatched: 8. The CDR3 extends over 15 amino acids. CDR3 bases read: TGCAGTGCTCCCCCCCTGGACAGGGATAATTCACCC. Its translation is CSAPPLDRDNSP. The whole CDR3 sequence reads CSAPPLDRDNSPLHF.

There are many counts of this clone. The missing CDR3 end, 3 residues past where the read stops, is filled in from the germline J gene. Other DNA sequences in this specimen translate into the identical CDR3. The chain links TRBV20-1 to TRBJ1-4, with 12 nucleotides matching TRBD1. V shed 6 bases and J 7 bases; nucleotides not matched to a gene: 3. CDR1 DFQATT and CDR2 SNEGSKA come from the germline V gene (reference sequence). This CDR3 is built from 13 residues. The CDR3 region is CSAGDRGLEKLFF. Partial CDR3 DNA: TGCAGTGCGGGGGACAGGGGGCTTGAAAAA.

This clone has at least ten counts. The read ends 3 residues before the CDR3 terminus; that terminus is restored from the germline J gene. This sequence joins TRBV10-1 and TRBJ2-4; unclear D gene. The CDR3 is 13 residues long. Germline-derived CDR1 and CDR2 are WNHNN and SYGVQD (reference sequence). Incomplete CDR3 DNA: TGCGCCAGCAGTGAGTCCCTTCTCTATGGT. This sequence encodes CASSESLLYG. The full CDR3 protein is CASSESLLYGQYF.

This clone showed up many times. The CDR3 end lies 3 residues beyond the end of the read and is filled in from the germline J gene. The chain uses TRBV6-1 and TRBJ1-5, with no clear D. The V gene lost 0 bases and the J gene lost 7 bases, with 13 bases spanning the gap. The CDR3 length is 15 residues. Germline V gene lookup returns CDR1 MNHNS and CDR2 SASEGT. The sequenced CDR3 bases are TGTGCCAGCAGTGAAGCTGGGCTGGACTGGCAGCCC. It codes for CASSEAGLDWQP. The entire CDR3 reads CASSEAGLDWQPQHF.

This clone was counted at least ten times. From the germline J gene comes the end of the CDR3, since the read stops 3 residues before it. The chain employs TRBV20-1 and TRBJ1-2; TRBD1 agrees at 7 bases. The CDR3 runs to 13 residues. CDR1 and CDR2 (germline): DFQATT, SNEGSKA (reference sequence). CDR3: CSARAQGTAGYTF. CDR3 DNA (partial): TGCAGTGCTAGAGCGCAAGGGACAGCGGGC.

The sample holds many counts of this clone. The read gets to within 3 residues of the CDR3 end, and the germline J gene fills in the rest. J is TRBJ2-3 and V is TRBV12-3 or TRBV12-4, with D uncertain. The CDR3 totals 12 residues. V was clipped by 3 bases and J by 6 bases, with 7 bases between them. CDR3 bases read: TGTGCCAGCAGTTTCCAGGCGGATACG. Translation: CASSFQADT. The complete CDR3 protein is CASSFQADTQYF.

The sample holds many counts of this clone. Here the CDR3 reads CSASLWAEGQYF. Incomplete CDR3 DNA: TGCAGTGCTAGTCTTTGGGCAGAGGGT. The J gene is TRBJ2-4, the V gene TRBV20-1, with D tentatively TRBD2 (5 bases). The read stops 3 residues short of the end of the CDR3; the missing end is completed from the germline J gene. The germline CDR1 and CDR2 sequences are DFQATT and SNEGSKA (reference sequence). This CDR3 comprises 12 residues.

As to this clone: The read ends 3 residues shy of where the CDR3 ends; the end is completed using the germline J gene. The chain recombines TRBV30 with TRBJ1-2; D gene ambiguous. This CDR3 contains 13 residues. From germline, CDR1 is GTSNPN and CDR2 SVGIG (reference sequence). CDR3 protein: CAWSTGSTDTYTF. The covered CDR3 bases are TGTGCCTGGAGTACCGGAAGCACAGATACC.

With regard to this clone: This may come from a read error, since a much larger clone is one base off. From the germline J gene comes the end of the CDR3, since the read stops 3 residues before it. Other nucleotide sequences from this sample produce the same CDR3. The chain recombines TRBV2 with TRBJ1-2; 7 bases match TRBD1. The CDR3 is made up of 15 amino acids. CDR1 and CDR2 (germline): SNHLY, FYNNEI. The CDR3 sequence: CASSEGYRGPYGYTF. The sequenced part of the CDR3 DNA is TGTGCCAGCAGTGAAGGATACAGGGGTCCCTATGGA.

This clone has ten or more counts. The read falls 3 residues short of the CDR3 end, and the missing part is taken from the germline J gene. V usage is TRBV12-3 or TRBV12-4 and J usage is TRBJ2-7, with a tentative D call TRBD2 (6 bases). The CDR3 has 14 amino acids. The V end lost 5 bases, the J end lost 2 bases, and 13 bases lay between the germline ends. CDR3 bases read: TGTGCCAGCAGTCCCCGGTTAGCGGCCTACGAG. Amino acid sequence: CASSPRLAAYE. The CDR3, in full, reads CASSPRLAAYEQYF.

This clone was detected ten times or more. The CDR3 end lies 3 residues beyond the end of the read and is filled in from the germline J gene. This chain joins TRBV5-1 and TRBJ1-3; D is undetermined. Germline CDR1 SGHRS, CDR2 YFSETQ. Trimming removed 2 bases at V and 8 bases at J, with 14 bases between. This CDR3 spans 14 amino acids. The sequenced part of the CDR3 DNA is TGCGCCAGCAGCTTCTCCCGAACAGAGGACACC. The encoded protein is CASSFSRTEDT. The complete CDR3 sequence is CASSFSRTEDTIYF.

Many counts were recorded for this clone. The CDR3 end falls 3 residues outside the read, so it is completed with the germline J gene. The chain is built from TRBV5-1 and TRBJ1-4, with D maybe TRBD1 (5 bases). Germline CDR1 is SGHRS and CDR2 is YFSETQ. V gave up 2 bases and J gave up 3 bases, with 8 bases separating them. CDR3 length: 14 amino acids. CDR3 in amino acids: CASSFDRPNEKLFF. The part of the CDR3 DNA that was read is TGCGCCAGCAGCTTCGACAGACCTAATGAAAAA.

To note about this clone: Being one base from a much bigger clone, this may be a read error. The read gets to within 3 residues of the CDR3 end, and the germline J gene fills in the rest. This specimen includes other DNA sequences encoding the same CDR3. The chain recombines TRBV6-1 with TRBJ1-3, with a tentative D call TRBD1 (5 bases). Germline-derived CDR1 and CDR2 are MNHNS and SASEGT. This CDR3 has 17 amino acids. CDR3 loop: CASSELRGPLSGNTIYF. Incomplete CDR3 DNA: TGTGCCAGCAGTGAATTGCGGGGCCCCCTCTCTGGAAACACA.

This clone was picked up many times. From the germline J gene comes the end of the CDR3, since the read stops 3 residues before it. J is TRBJ2-4 and V is TRBV19; TRBD2 matches 14 bases. The CDR3 runs 19 residues. Germline assignment: CDR1 LNHDA and CDR2 SQIVND (reference sequence). V dropped 4 bases and J dropped 0; count of bases not matched to a gene: 8. The CDR3 DNA, read in part, is TGTGCCAGTAGTAAATTCGGACTAGCGGGAGGCAAAGCCAAAAACATT. It codes for CASSKFGLAGGKAKNI. The complete CDR3 sequence is CASSKFGLAGGKAKNIQYF.

This clone has at least ten counts. With the read ending 3 residues before the CDR3 end, the germline J gene is used to fill in that end. V and J are TRBV20-1 and TRBJ2-5; weak D call: TRBD1 (6 bases). This CDR3 region has 15 residues. Germline lookup yields CDR1 DFQATT and CDR2 SNEGSKA (reference sequence). Trimming pared 8 bases from V and 5 bases from J, leaving 24 bases between. The CDR3 bases that were read are TGCAGTAGGGGTGTGGGGACAAAATCTTTGGAGACC. It codes for CSRGVGTKSLET. The complete CDR3 sequence is CSRGVGTKSLETQYF.

Comments on this clone: One junction end does not reproduce the germline sequence, and a read error may be involved. The CDR3 end lies 3 residues beyond the end of the read and is filled in from the germline J gene. This sample includes further DNA sequences coding for the same CDR3. This chain joins TRBV5-1 and TRBJ1-3, with a tentative D call TRBD1 (6 bases). The CDR3 length is 14 residues. The germline V gene has CDR1 SGHRS and CDR2 YFSETQ. CDR3 DNA, as far as it was read: TGCGCCAGCAGCTTGGACAGGGAAGGAAACACG. This encodes CASSLDREGNT. The CDR3 as a whole reads CASSLDREGNTIYF.

The table lists this clone with a few counts. This likely traces to a read error, being one base from a far larger clone. The sequenced fragment ends 3 residues before the CDR3 boundary, so the rest is inferred from the germline J gene. V gene TRBV23-1 combines with J gene TRBJ2-7; 7 bases align to TRBD1. TRBV23-1 is flagged as an ORF with uncertain function. This CDR3 is built from 16 residues. The part of the CDR3 DNA that was read is TGCGCCATCAGTCCCGCGAGACAGGGTGGGTCCTACGAG. Amino acid sequence: CAISPARQGGSYE. From start to end, the CDR3 is CAISPARQGGSYEQYF.

This clone was detected many times. Sequencing ends 3 residues short of the CDR3 end; the germline J gene provides the rest. J is TRBJ2-5 and V is TRBV5-6; TRBD1 agrees at 8 bases. V shed 4 bases, J shed 5 bases, and the junction held 7 bases outside the gene matches. CDR1 and CDR2 (germline): SGHDT, YYEEEE. The CDR3 runs to 14 residues. Partial CDR3 DNA: TGTGCCAGCAGCGCTGCAGGGGGCGTTGAGACC. As protein: CASSAAGGVET. The CDR3 in full is CASSAAGGVETQYF.

This clone showed up many times. The CDR3 end falls 3 residues outside the read, so it is completed with the germline J gene. The gene calls are TRBV20-1 and TRBJ1-5; a possible D gene is TRBD1 (6 bases). V shed 7 bases and J shed 4 bases, with 11 bases lying between them. The CDR3 runs to 12 residues. Germline CDR1 is DFQATT and CDR2 is SNEGSKA (reference sequence). CDR3 DNA (partial): TGCAGTGGATTAAGGGGGAATCAGCCC. Protein product: CSGLRGNQP. The entire CDR3 protein reads CSGLRGNQPQHF.

This clone came up a few times. The read gets to within 3 residues of the CDR3 end, and the germline J gene fills in the rest. This sequence joins TRBV20-1 and TRBJ2-5, with 7 bases fitting TRBD2. This CDR3 region has 15 residues. V dropped 0 bases and J dropped 3; count of bases not matched to a gene: 7. Germline assignment: CDR1 DFQATT and CDR2 SNEGSKA (reference sequence). The CDR3 loop reads CSARDPRGLEETQYF. The DNA read from the CDR3 is TGCAGTGCTAGAGATCCCCGAGGACTAGAAGAGACC.

In its sample, this clone was seen many times. From the germline J gene comes the end of the CDR3, since the read stops 3 residues before it. The J gene is TRBJ2-7, the V gene TRBV7-9, with D perhaps matching TRBD1 (6 bases). This CDR3 comprises 11 residues. Germline V gene lookup returns CDR1 SEHNR and CDR2 FQNEAQ (reference sequence). The V end lost 10 bases, the J end lost 4 bases, and 11 bases lay between the germline ends. The CDR3 here is CATSTGYEQYF. CDR3 DNA, as far as it was read: TGTGCCACCTCGACAGGTTACGAG. The variable domain in full, completed from reference TRBV7-9 and TRBJ2-7, reads DTGVSQNPRHKITKRGQNVTFRCDPISEHNRLYWYRQTLGQGPEFLTYFQNEAQLEKSRLLSDRFSAERPKGSFSTLEIQRTEQGDSAMYLCATSTGYEQYFGPGTRLTVT.

The sample holds many counts of this clone. The read comes to an end 3 residues before the CDR3 does, leaving the germline J gene to fill in the end. The gene calls are TRBV5-6 and TRBJ1-1; D unclear. Germline V gives CDR1 SGHDT, CDR2 YYEEEE. The CDR3 totals 13 residues. Between the trimmed V and J ends, which lost 6 bases and 1 base, there was a span of 10 bases. The CDR3 region is CASTFQRNTEAFF. The CDR3 bases that were read are TGTGCCAGCACCTTCCAGCGGAACACTGAA.

This clone was observed many times. The CDR3 goes on 3 residues after the read ends, and that part is filled in from the germline J gene. The V and J genes are TRBV30 and TRBJ2-1; 10 bases agree with TRBD1. V shed 8 bases, J shed 5 bases, and the junction held 6 bases outside the gene matches. The CDR3 has 13 amino acids. Germline V lookup: CDR1 GTSNPN, CDR2 SVGIG (reference sequence). Partial CDR3 DNA: TGTGCCCATCGGGACAGGGGCCACAATGAG. This sequence encodes CAHRDRGHNE. The whole CDR3 protein is CAHRDRGHNEQFF. Filled out from reference TRBV30 and TRBJ2-1, the complete variable domain reads SQTIHQWPATLVQPVGSPLSLECTVEGTSNPNLYWYRQAAGRGLQLLFYSVGIGQISSEVPQNLSASRPQDRQFILSSKKLLLSDSGFYLCAHRDRGHNEQFFGPGTRLTVL.

This clone was found many times. The read gets to within 3 residues of the CDR3 end, and the germline J gene fills in the rest. The chain joins TRBV6-2 or TRBV6-3 to TRBJ1-2, with D possibly being TRBD1 (5 bases). V was shortened by 6 bases and J by 6 bases, with 11 bases between the two germline ends. CDR1 is MNHEY, CDR2 SVGEGT, per germline. The CDR3 sequence is 12 residues long. The CDR3 sequence is CASSPDSDGYTF. The CDR3 DNA, read in part, is TGTGCCAGCAGCCCCGACAGCGATGGC.

In this sample, this clone turned up many times. The CDR3 end lies 3 residues beyond the end of the read and is filled in from the germline J gene. The rearrangement links TRBV4-1 to TRBJ1-6, with D tentatively TRBD1 (6 bases). Germline CDR1 and CDR2: MGHRA and YSYEKL. The V gene lost 4 bases and the J gene lost 0 bases, with 13 bases spanning the gap. The length of the CDR3 is 17 residues. The CDR3 bases that were read are TGCGCCAGCAGCCCTAGACAGGAGAGCTCCTATAATTCACCC. Translating it yields CASSPRQESSYNSP. The complete CDR3 sequence is CASSPRQESSYNSPLHF.